Shown below are 26 T cell receptor beta chains from a single sample sequenced in a study of T cells expressing NK-cell markers (TCRdb year 2020). Libraries were made using 5' RACE. The instrument given in TCRdb is Illumina HiSeq 2000. Following TCRdb reprocessing, every CDR3 protein sequence forms one entry, and DNA is not provided. The table held for this sample gives 350,000 to 450,000 distinct CDR3 sequences. The top ten hold roughly 5.4% of the sample. Sequenced: blood T cells: a sorted CD56 or NKG2C T cell subset, CD4+ or CD8+ T cells, or bulk PBMC T cells (not recorded which). These receptors all stem from a man aged 18-69 years in good health.

The rearrangement uses TRBV18 and TRBJ2-1; TCRdb's assignment of TRBD1 cannot be checked, as there is no DNA. Germline V gives CDR1 KGHSH, CDR2 LQKENI. The CDR3 spans 16 residues. The CDR3 loop is CASSPRPGGSGNEQFF.

This chain links TRBV12-3 or TRBV12-4 with TRBJ2-6; TCRdb's D gene call, TRBD1, goes unchecked for lack of DNA. The CDR3 is 15 amino acids. This chain's CDR3 is CASRGGAGGANVLTF.

The chain links TRBV6-6 to TRBJ1-1. The length of the CDR3 is 13 residues. The germline CDR1 and CDR2 sequences are MNHNY and SVGAGI (reference sequence). The CDR3 loop reads CASSSLGNTEAFF.

This chain uses TRBV18 with TRBJ1-1. Germline V CDR1 and CDR2: KGHSH, LQKENI. CDR3 length: 13 amino acids. This CDR3 is CASSPQGGLGAFF.

The chain's CDR3 is CASHRPNYEQYF. The rearrangement links TRBV5-6 to TRBJ2-7; no DNA is available, so the TRBD1 call from TCRdb remains unchecked. CDR1 and CDR2 from the germline V gene are SGHDT and YYEEEE. The CDR3 extends over 12 amino acids. The full variable domain, its missing parts supplied by reference TRBV5-6 and TRBJ2-7, is DAGVTQSPTHLIKTRGQQVTLRCSPKSGHDTVSWYQQALGQGPQFIFQYYEEEERQRGNFPDRFSGHQFPNYSSELNVNALLLGDSALYLCASHRPNYEQYFGPGTRLTVT.

The chain has TRBV28 and TRBJ1-1; TCRdb reports TRBD1, a call that lacks DNA to check it against. The germline gives CDR1 MDHEN, CDR2 SYDVKM. CDR3 length: 12 residues. CDR3 protein: CASRLGQGAAFF.

This rearrangement joins TRBV4-1 to TRBJ2-5; without DNA, the TCRdb call of TRBD1 cannot be checked. The germline V gene encodes CDR1 MGHRA and CDR2 YSYEKL. The CDR3 is 17 residues long. The CDR3 spells CASSQPGQGARKETQYF.

The rearrangement links TRBV2 to TRBJ2-3. This CDR3 contains 15 residues. Germline assignment: CDR1 SNHLY and CDR2 FYNNEI. CDR3 sequence: CASSVRVITTDTQYF.

The CDR3 sequence: CASTNSRAAGELFF. The J gene is TRBJ2-2, the V gene TRBV2. Germline CDR1 and CDR2: SNHLY and FYNNEI. This CDR3 has 14 residues.

The V gene is TRBV7-6, the J gene TRBJ2-5; TCRdb's D call of TRBD2 is untestable without DNA. CDR3 size: 18 residues. Germline values: CDR1 SGHVS, CDR2 FNYEAQ. The CDR3 sequence is CASSLRLAGPYSQETQYF.

The V and J genes are TRBV20-1 and TRBJ1-2; lacking DNA, the TRBD1 call made by TCRdb goes unchecked. CDR1 DFQATT and CDR2 SNEGSKA come from the germline V gene (reference sequence). This CDR3 region has 13 residues. CDR3: CSALSGSSYGYTF.

The genes are TRBV3-1 and TRBJ2-7. Per the germline V gene, CDR1 is LGHDT and CDR2 is YNNKEL (reference sequence). CDR3 length equals 15 residues. The chain's CDR3 is CASSQESPVLGEQYF.

The chain is built from TRBV20-1 and TRBJ2-5; no DNA is available, so the TRBD1 call from TCRdb remains unchecked. Per the germline V gene, CDR1 is DFQATT and CDR2 is SNEGSKA (reference sequence). This CDR3 spans 14 amino acids. The CDR3 is CSARAGGTHGAQYF.

V and J are TRBV29-1 and TRBJ2-5; no DNA is available, so the TRBD2 call from TCRdb remains unchecked. The length of the CDR3 is 14 residues. Germline loops: CDR1 SQVTM, CDR2 ANQGSEA. CDR3 region: CSVGLAGGQETQYF.

J is TRBJ2-1 and V is TRBV27; without DNA, the TCRdb call of TRBD1 cannot be checked. Germline V CDR1 and CDR2: MNHEY, SMNVEV (reference sequence). The CDR3 runs 13 residues. CDR3: CASSLLRGLEQFF.

The V gene is TRBV5-1, the J gene TRBJ1-5; TCRdb proposes TRBD1, but this gene call is untestable without DNA. Germline V lookup: CDR1 SGHRS, CDR2 YFSETQ. The CDR3 spans 18 residues. This CDR3 reads CASSSYTGGARYNQPQHF.

The chain links TRBV20-1 to TRBJ2-3; the TCRdb D gene call, TRBD2, has no DNA to confirm it. CDR3 length equals 14 residues. CDR1 and CDR2 (germline): DFQATT, SNEGSKA (reference sequence). The CDR3 reads CSATLRGGKDTQYF.

CDR3 amino acids: CASSILYTGELFF. The rearrangement uses TRBV19 and TRBJ2-2. The CDR3 is made up of 13 amino acids. In germline, CDR1 is LNHDA, CDR2 SQIVND (reference sequence).

This chain links TRBV10-3 with TRBJ2-5. This CDR3 contains 14 residues. Germline loops: CDR1 ENHRY, CDR2 SYGVKD. The CDR3 protein is CAISDRAFQETQYF.

V gene TRBV5-1 combines with J gene TRBJ2-1; TCRdb's D call, TRBD2, is unchecked because there is no DNA. CDR1 is SGHRS and CDR2 is YFSETQ in the germline V gene. The CDR3 consists of 15 residues. The CDR3 spells CASSLIAGEGNEQFF.

This CDR3 reads CASSGDLGDTQYF. The chain recombines TRBV18 with TRBJ2-3. The CDR3 has 13 amino acids. CDR1 KGHSH and CDR2 LQKENI come from the germline V gene.

The V and J genes are TRBV10-3 and TRBJ2-2. The CDR3 spans 14 residues. Germline V lookup: CDR1 ENHRY, CDR2 SYGVKD. CDR3 sequence reads: CATKADANTGELFF.

The chain carries TRBV7-2 and TRBJ1-2; TCRdb returns TRBD1, unconfirmable since there is no DNA. The germline CDR1 and CDR2 sequences are SGHTA and FQGNSA. The CDR3 totals 13 residues. CDR3 region: CASKDRADYGYTF.

J is TRBJ1-6 and V is TRBV20-1; the D call from TCRdb, TRBD1, cannot be confirmed without DNA. In germline, CDR1 is DFQATT, CDR2 SNEGSKA (reference sequence). This CDR3 comprises 15 residues. The chain's CDR3 is CSARNRAAYNSPLHF.

The chain joins TRBV29-1 to TRBJ2-7; checking the TCRdb D call of TRBD1 is not possible without DNA. CDR1 and CDR2 (germline): SQVTM, ANQGSEA. This CDR3 is 13 amino acids long. The CDR3 loop is CSVNGAGDHEQYF.

This chain links TRBV24-1 with TRBJ2-1; the D call from TCRdb, TRBD1, cannot be confirmed without DNA. The germline CDR1 and CDR2 sequences are KGHDR and SFDVKD. The CDR3 loop spans 18 amino acids. CDR3 region: CATSVSQTPSNFDNEQFF.